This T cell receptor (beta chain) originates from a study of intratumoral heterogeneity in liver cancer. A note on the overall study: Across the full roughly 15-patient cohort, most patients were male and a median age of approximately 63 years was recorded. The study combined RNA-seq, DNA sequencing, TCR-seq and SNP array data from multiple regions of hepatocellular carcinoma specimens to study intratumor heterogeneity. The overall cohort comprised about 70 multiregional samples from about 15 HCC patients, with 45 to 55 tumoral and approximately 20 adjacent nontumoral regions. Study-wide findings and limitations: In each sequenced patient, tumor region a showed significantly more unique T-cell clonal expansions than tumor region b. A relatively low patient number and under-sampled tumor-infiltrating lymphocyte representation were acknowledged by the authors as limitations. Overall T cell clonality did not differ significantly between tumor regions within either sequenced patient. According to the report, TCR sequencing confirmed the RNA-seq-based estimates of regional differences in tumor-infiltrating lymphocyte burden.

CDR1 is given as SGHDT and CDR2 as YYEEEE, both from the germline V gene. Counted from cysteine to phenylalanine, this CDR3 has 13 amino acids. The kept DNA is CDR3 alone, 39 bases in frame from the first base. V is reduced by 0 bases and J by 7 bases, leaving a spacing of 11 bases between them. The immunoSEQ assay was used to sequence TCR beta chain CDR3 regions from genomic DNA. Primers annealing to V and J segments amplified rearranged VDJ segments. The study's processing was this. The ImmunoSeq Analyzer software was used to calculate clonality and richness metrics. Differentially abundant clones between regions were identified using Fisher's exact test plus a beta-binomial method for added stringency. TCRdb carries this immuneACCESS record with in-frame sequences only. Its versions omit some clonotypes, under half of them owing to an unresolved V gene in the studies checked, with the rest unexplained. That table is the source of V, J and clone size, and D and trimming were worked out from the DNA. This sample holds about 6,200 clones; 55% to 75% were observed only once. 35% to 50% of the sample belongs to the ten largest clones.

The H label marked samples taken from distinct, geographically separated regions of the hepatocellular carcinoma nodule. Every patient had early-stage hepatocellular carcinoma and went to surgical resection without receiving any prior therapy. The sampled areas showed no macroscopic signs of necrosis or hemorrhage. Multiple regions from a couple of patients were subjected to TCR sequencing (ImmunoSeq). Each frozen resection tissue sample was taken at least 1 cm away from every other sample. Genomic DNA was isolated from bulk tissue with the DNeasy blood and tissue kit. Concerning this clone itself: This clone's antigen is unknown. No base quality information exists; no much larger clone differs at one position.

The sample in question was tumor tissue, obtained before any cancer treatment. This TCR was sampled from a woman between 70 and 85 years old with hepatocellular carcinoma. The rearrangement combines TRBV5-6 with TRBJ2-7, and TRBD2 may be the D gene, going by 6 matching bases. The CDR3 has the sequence CASSLAGGSEQYF. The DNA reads TGTGCCAGCAGCTTGGCCGGAGGGAGTGAGCAGTACTTC.